Presented here are 7 T cell receptor beta chains from one specimen sequenced in a study of CD8+ T cells in alopecia areata. Stated treatment: oral pan-JAK inhibitor, 5-10 mg twice daily. Once RNA had been extracted, it was reverse transcribed into cDNA to act as the sequencing template. The repertoire was sequenced with immunoSEQ multiplex PCR; TCRdb's copy has only in-frame clones and lacks some. Among about 200,000 clones, about 60% were seen once, and the ten largest hold approximately 3.4%. Sequencing used CD4+ T cells sorted from blood, obtained at week 4, from a patient treated with tofacitinib. The receptors derive from a human donor with alopecia areata.

The chain recombines TRBV27 with TRBJ2-4; TRBD1 aligns across 8 bases. J lost 0 bases, V lost 4 bases, and 20 bases had no gene match. The germline V gene has CDR1 MNHEY and CDR2 SMNVEV (reference sequence). CDR3 length: 21 residues. The CDR3 DNA reads TGTGCCAGCAGTTCCTTGATGCCTGGGACAGGTGGGATTCTAGCCAAAAACATTCAGTACTTC. Encoded protein: CASSSLMPGTGGILAKNIQYF.

The V and J genes are TRBV9 and TRBJ1-2; D gene uncertain. The germline gives CDR1 SGDLS, CDR2 YYNGEE. With 6 bases removed from V and 6 bases from J, the gap between germline ends came to 12 bases. The CDR3 extends over 12 amino acids. CDR3 in amino acids: CASNRAQDGYTF. CDR3 sequence (DNA): TGTGCCAGCAATCGGGCGCAGGATGGCTACACCTTC.

V usage is TRBV27 and J usage is TRBJ2-1, with TRBD2 identical over 10 bases. The junction had 4 bases not matched to a gene; V was cut back by 3 bases and J by 2 bases. This CDR3 spans 16 amino acids. Germline V CDR1 and CDR2: MNHEY, SMNVEV (reference sequence). CDR3 in DNA: TGTGCCAGCAGTTTCCGGGGACTAGCGACCTACAATGAGCAGTTCTTC. As protein: CASSFRGLATYNEQFF.

This clone was seen just once. The chain links TRBV5-4 to TRBJ1-1, with D possibly matching TRBD1 (6 bases). Germline V CDR1 and CDR2: SGHNT, YYREEE (reference sequence). V lost 1 base and J 6 bases, leaving 13 bases between the germline ends. The CDR3 is 14 residues long. Written as DNA, the CDR3 is TGTGCCAGCAGCTTGAGGGACACTTACTCTGAAGCTTTCTTT. This codes for CASSLRDTYSEAFF. Using reference TRBV5-4 and TRBJ1-1 for the parts outside the CDR3, the full variable domain is ETGVTQSPTHLIKTRGQQVTLRCSSQSGHNTVSWYQQALGQGPQFIFQYYREEENGRGNFPPRFSGLQFPNYSSELNVNALELDDSALYLCASSLRDTYSEAFFGQGTRLTVV.

This clone has a single count. V gene TRBV5-6 combines with J gene TRBJ2-2; 7 bases map to TRBD2. The J segment lost 4 bases and the V segment lost 4 bases, leaving 13 bases of the junction unmatched. Looked up from germline, CDR1 is SGHDT and CDR2 is YYEEEE. This CDR3 is 17 amino acids long. This CDR3 is CASSLSGGKFVTGELFF. The DNA for the CDR3 is TGTGCCAGCAGCCTCTCGGGAGGAAAATTCGTCACCGGGGAGCTGTTTTTT.

V is TRBV7-8 and J is TRBJ1-1, with TRBD1 matching 8 bases. Trimming at V came to 5 bases and at J to 9 bases, leaving 11 bases not matched to a gene. The length of the CDR3 is 14 residues. Looked up from germline, CDR1 is SGHVS and CDR2 is FQNEAQ. CDR3 region: CASSAQTGDGKAFF. CDR3 coding DNA: TGTGCCAGCAGCGCCCAGACAGGGGACGGAAAAGCTTTCTTT.

V usage is TRBV18 and J usage is TRBJ2-7; 8 bases match TRBD1. Trimming removed 5 bases from V and 5 bases from J; junction bases left unmatched: 11. Germline CDR1 KGHSH, CDR2 LQKENI. This CDR3 has 15 residues. CDR3 DNA sequence: TGTGCCAGCTCATTAGAGCAGGGGGCTAGCCACGAGCAGTACTTC. Protein: CASSLEQGASHEQYF.